The 29 T cell receptor beta chains in this list originate from one sample, sequenced in a study of cytomegalovirus exposure and HLA in healthy donors. Generated by immunoSEQ multiplex PCR, the TCRdb table keeps only in-frame clones and is missing some. The sample holds over 150,000 clones, 75% to 90% seen once. The source material was PBMCs. Receptors were obtained from a young man in good health and CMV-seropositive.

The chain carries TRBV28 and TRBJ2-7, with 14 bases fitting TRBD2. V lost 4 bases to trimming and J lost 3 bases; unmatched junction nucleotides: 14. CDR3 size: 19 residues. Germline lookup yields CDR1 MDHEN and CDR2 SYDVKM. This chain's CDR3 is CASSSTLGLAGAEYYEQYF. The CDR3 DNA reads TGTGCCAGCAGTTCAACCCTGGGACTAGCGGGAGCGGAATACTACGAGCAGTACTTC.

This clone has just one count. The DNA for the CDR3 is TGTGCCTGGAAGGGGATCGACAGCGTTAATGAAAAACTGTTTTTT. Encoded protein: CAWKGIDSVNEKLFF. The chain is built from TRBV30 and TRBJ1-4, with a possible D match to TRBD1 (5 bases). The CDR3 loop spans 15 amino acids. Trimming took off 4 bases at V and 4 bases at J, with 16 bases between the two ends. Germline assignment: CDR1 GTSNPN and CDR2 SVGIG (reference sequence).

The chain uses TRBV7-2 and TRBJ1-1, with D hard to call. Between the trimmed V and J ends, which lost 5 bases and 7 bases, there was a span of 14 bases. The CDR3 contains 13 residues. CDR1 SGHTA and CDR2 FQGNSA come from the germline V gene. CDR3 DNA: TGTGCCAGCAGCGGCCAGGTAGTATTTGAAGCTTTCTTT. Amino acid sequence: CASSGQVVFEAFF.

The chain links TRBV5-4 to TRBJ2-7, with D unclear. The CDR3 length is 12 residues. CDR1 is SGHNT, CDR2 YYREEE, per germline (reference sequence). V shed 4 bases and J shed 6 bases, with 11 bases lying between them. For the CDR3, the DNA is TGTGCCAGCAGCCCAACAAGTGGCGAGCAGTACTTC. Translation: CASSPTSGEQYF.

In DNA, the CDR3 is TGTGCCTGGAGTGTACAATGGGGGGGAGAGAGCACCTTC. Its translation is CAWSVQWGGESTF. This sequence joins TRBV30 and TRBJ1-2; a possible D gene is TRBD1 (5 bases). The CDR3 length is 13 residues. Trimming removed 0 bases from V and 13 bases from J, with 18 bases in between. From germline, CDR1 is GTSNPN and CDR2 SVGIG (reference sequence).

V is TRBV6-5 and J is TRBJ2-7, with 11 bases aligning to TRBD2. The germline CDR1 and CDR2 sequences are MNHEY and SVGAGI. CDR3 length equals 15 residues. Trimming at V came to 6 bases and at J to 2 bases, leaving 6 bases not matched to a gene. The CDR3 sequence: CASRSLAGATYEQYF. CDR3 DNA sequence: TGTGCCAGCAGATCACTAGCGGGGGCGACCTACGAGCAGTACTTC.

The rearrangement uses TRBV19 and TRBJ1-1; 12 positions match TRBD1. CDR3 length: 15 residues. The germline gives CDR1 LNHDA, CDR2 SQIVND (reference sequence). The V gene end was trimmed by 5 bases and the J gene end by 8 bases; junction bases not matched to a gene: 9. This chain's CDR3 is CASSSGTGGVGEAFF. In DNA, the CDR3 is TGTGCCAGTAGTTCCGGGACAGGGGGCGTAGGAGAAGCTTTCTTT. Complete variable domain (other parts from reference TRBV19 and TRBJ1-1): DGGITQSPKYLFRKEGQNVTLSCEQNLNHDAMYWYRQDPGQGLRLIYYSQIVNDFQKGDIAEGYSVSREKKESFPLTVTSAQKNPTAFYLCASSSGTGGVGEAFFGQGTRLTVV.

The CDR3 sequence is CASSTGQTLVTEAFF. CDR3 bases: TGTGCCAGCAGTACAGGACAGACGTTAGTCACTGAAGCTTTCTTT. The gene calls are TRBV28 and TRBJ1-1; possibly TRBD1 for D (6 bases). With 5 bases removed from V and 4 bases from J, the gap between germline ends came to 17 bases. Germline V gene data show CDR1 as MDHEN and CDR2 as SYDVKM. The CDR3 consists of 15 residues.

The genes are TRBV9 and TRBJ2-2; 12 bases agree with TRBD2. The CDR3 extends over 16 amino acids. Per the germline V gene, CDR1 is SGDLS and CDR2 is YYNGEE. V lost 4 bases to trimming and J lost 5 bases; unmatched junction nucleotides: 6. Here the CDR3 DNA reads TGTGCCAGCAGCACGACTAGCGGGAGTCTAACCGGGGAGCTGTTTTTT. Protein product: CASSTTSGSLTGELFF.

This chain links TRBV7-9 with TRBJ2-7; 10 bases fit TRBD2. V was pared by 5 bases and J by 0 bases, with 4 bases of the junction left unmatched. This CDR3 region has 15 residues. Germline lookup yields CDR1 SEHNR and CDR2 FQNEAQ (reference sequence). The CDR3 region is CASSVSGGHSYEQYF. In nucleotides, the CDR3 is TGTGCCAGCAGCGTTAGCGGGGGGCACTCCTACGAGCAGTACTTC.

The chain recombines TRBV5-1 with TRBJ1-4; D is uncertain. V gave up 4 bases and J gave up 6 bases, with 10 bases separating them. The CDR3 is 13 amino acids. The V gene's germline CDR1 is SGHRS and CDR2 YFSETQ. The CDR3 DNA is TGCGCCAGCAGCCTAGAAACCTATGAAAAACTGTTTTTT. Amino acid sequence: CASSLETYEKLFF.

The chain links TRBV20-1 to TRBJ2-7, with D perhaps matching TRBD2 (5 bases). Germline assignment: CDR1 DFQATT and CDR2 SNEGSKA (reference sequence). CDR3 length: 11 residues. The CDR3 loop reads CSGKGVYEQYF. DNA for the CDR3: TGCAGCGGGAAGGGAGTCTACGAGCAGTACTTC.

V and J are TRBV27 and TRBJ2-5; D gene unclear. V lost 5 bases and J 3 bases, leaving 13 bases between the germline ends. The germline CDR1 and CDR2 sequences are MNHEY and SMNVEV (reference sequence). The CDR3 runs 14 residues. CDR3 sequence: CASSPWAGKETQYF. CDR3 DNA: TGTGCCAGCAGTCCCTGGGCAGGTAAAGAGACCCAGTACTTC.

The J gene is TRBJ1-6, the V gene TRBV28; D gene unclear. The CDR3 length is 16 residues. Trimming pared 5 bases from V and 3 bases from J, leaving 14 bases between. In germline, CDR1 is MDHEN, CDR2 SYDVKM. This chain's CDR3 is CASSPPGLGYNSPLHF. CDR3 nucleotides: TGTGCCAGCAGTCCCCCAGGCCTGGGCTATAATTCACCCCTCCACTTT.

V usage is TRBV13 and J usage is TRBJ2-7; 10 nucleotides agree with TRBD2. The CDR3 runs 16 residues. V dropped 2 bases and J dropped 5; count of bases not matched to a gene: 9. Germline V lookup: CDR1 PRHDT, CDR2 FYEKMQ (reference sequence). For the CDR3, the DNA is TGTGCCAGCAGCTTAATGGGGACTAGCGAGGAGAACGAGCAGTACTTC. Residues: CASSLMGTSEENEQYF.

J is TRBJ1-1 and V is TRBV30, with 8 bases that match TRBD1. V gave up 2 bases and J gave up 4 bases; unmatched junction bases: 6. CDR3 size: 14 residues. The germline gives CDR1 GTSNPN, CDR2 SVGIG (reference sequence). The CDR3 sequence: CAWSLYRGSTEAFF. The CDR3, as DNA: TGTGCCTGGAGTTTATACAGGGGGAGCACTGAAGCTTTCTTT.

This rearrangement joins TRBV4-1 to TRBJ2-3, with D uncertain. The V gene's germline CDR1 is MGHRA and CDR2 YSYEKL. Trimming cost V 1 base and J 0 bases, with 11 bases left between them. This CDR3 is built from 16 residues. The CDR3 DNA reads TGCGCCAGCAGCCAAGGTCGAGGCGGTAGCACAGATACGCAGTATTTT. It codes for CASSQGRGGSTDTQYF.

In this sample, this clone turned up a few times. This sequence joins TRBV7-2 and TRBJ1-6; a possible D gene is TRBD1 (5 bases). Trimming cost V 2 bases and J 6 bases, with 8 bases left between them. CDR3 size: 14 residues. Germline values: CDR1 SGHTA, CDR2 FQGNSA. This CDR3 reads CASSLTGLNSPLHF. CDR3 DNA sequence: TGTGCCAGCAGCTTAACAGGTCTTAATTCACCCCTCCACTTT.

This clone was observed a single time. The gene calls are TRBV14 and TRBJ2-5; 7 bases are shared with TRBD2. CDR1 is SGHDN and CDR2 is FVKESK in the germline V gene. The junction had 17 bases not matched to a gene; V was cut back by 1 base and J by 6 bases. The length of the CDR3 is 18 residues. The CDR3 loop is CASSQAFWQSGKGQTQYF. CDR3 nucleotide sequence: TGTGCCAGCAGCCAAGCTTTTTGGCAAAGCGGGAAGGGCCAGACCCAGTACTTC.

V gene TRBV18 combines with J gene TRBJ1-5, with TRBD1 matching over 7 bases. The germline gives CDR1 KGHSH, CDR2 LQKENI. The trim removed 2 bases at V and 9 bases at J, leaving 4 bases unmatched. There are 13 residues in the CDR3. The CDR3 DNA is TGTGCCAGCTCACCAGAACAGGGGAGGCCCCAGCATTTT. It translates to CASSPEQGRPQHF. The whole variable domain, remainder taken from reference TRBV18 and TRBJ1-5, is NAGVMQNPRHLVRRRGQEARLRCSPMKGHSHVYWYRQLPEEGLKFMVYLQKENIIDESGMPKERFSAEFPKEGPSILRIQQVVRGDSAAYFCASSPEQGRPQHFGDGTRLSIL.

The V call is TRBV30, the J call TRBJ2-1, with 9 bases lining up with TRBD1. This CDR3 has 15 amino acids. Germline V gives CDR1 GTSNPN, CDR2 SVGIG (reference sequence). Trimming took 4 bases from V and 2 from J; bases not matched to a gene: 6. The CDR3 DNA reads TGTGCCTGGACGGAGGGACAGGGCCCCTACAATGAGCAGTTCTTC. This encodes CAWTEGQGPYNEQFF.

In DNA, the CDR3 is TGTGCCAGCAGCGAGCAATCCAGGGGCGGTAGAGCTTTCTTT. Translation gives CASSEQSRGGRAFF. This chain joins TRBV9 and TRBJ1-1, with D perhaps TRBD1 (6 bases). V shed 3 bases and J shed 10 bases, with 19 bases lying between them. The CDR3 extends over 14 amino acids. CDR1 and CDR2 from the germline V gene are SGDLS and YYNGEE. Full variable domain (outside the CDR3, taken from reference TRBV9 and TRBJ1-1): DSGVTQTPKHLITATGQRVTLRCSPRSGDLSVYWYQQSLDQGLQFLIQYYNGEERAKGNILERFSAQQFPDLHSELNLSSLELGDSALYFCASSEQSRGGRAFFGQGTRLTVV.

This clone was seen a single time. V is TRBV9 and J is TRBJ2-2; a possible D gene is TRBD2 (5 bases). The germline V gene encodes CDR1 SGDLS and CDR2 YYNGEE. Trimming took 0 bases from V and 4 from J, leaving 19 bases between them. The CDR3 is 18 residues long. The chain's CDR3 is CASSVGPFGSVSTGELFF. In nucleotides, the CDR3 is TGTGCCAGCAGCGTAGGACCCTTTGGGAGCGTCAGCACCGGGGAGCTGTTTTTT.

The chain recombines TRBV27 with TRBJ2-7; 10 nucleotides agree with TRBD2. Looked up from germline, CDR1 is MNHEY and CDR2 is SMNVEV (reference sequence). The CDR3 has 16 residues. V shed 5 bases and J 3 bases; nucleotides not matched to a gene: 10. The CDR3 nucleotides are TGTGCCAGCAGTCCCCTAGGACTAGCGGAAAACTACGAGCAGTACTTC. It specifies CASSPLGLAENYEQYF.

The rearrangement joins TRBV7-9 to TRBJ1-2; no firm D call. The CDR3 is 16 residues long. Trimming shortened V by 5 bases and J by 0 bases, and 16 bases separated the two germline ends. Looked up from germline, CDR1 is SEHNR and CDR2 is FQNEAQ (reference sequence). CDR3 residues: CASSPAERVANYGYTF. The CDR3 coding sequence is TGTGCCAGCAGCCCAGCTGAACGGGTAGCTAACTATGGCTACACCTTC.

The V gene is TRBV9, the J gene TRBJ2-3, with D possibly matching TRBD2 (6 bases). Germline CDR1 is SGDLS and CDR2 is YYNGEE. This CDR3 contains 14 residues. V lost 2 bases to trimming and J lost 5 bases, with 12 bases between them. The DNA for the CDR3 is TGTGCCAGCAGCGTTGTACCGGGAGAAGATACGCAGTATTTT. It encodes CASSVVPGEDTQYF.

The genes are TRBV30 and TRBJ2-1; TRBD2 matches 8 bases. CDR1 GTSNPN and CDR2 SVGIG come from the germline V gene (reference sequence). V shed 0 bases, J shed 7 bases, and the junction held 8 bases outside the gene matches. The CDR3 contains 15 residues. The chain's CDR3 is CAWSVKPSGSNEQFF. CDR3 sequence (DNA): TGTGCCTGGAGTGTAAAGCCCAGCGGGAGTAATGAGCAGTTCTTC.

This chain uses TRBV2 with TRBJ2-6; 7 positions match TRBD1. The CDR3 has 17 residues. V lost 6 bases, J lost 0 bases, and 8 bases stayed unmatched. Germline V gene data show CDR1 as SNHLY and CDR2 as FYNNEI. CDR3 bases: TGTGCCAGCAGCCGTTGGACAGGAAGCTCTGGGGCCAACGTCCTGACTTTC. This gives the protein CASSRWTGSSGANVLTF.

The chain has TRBV18 and TRBJ1-2; no firm D call. Germline values: CDR1 KGHSH, CDR2 LQKENI. The CDR3 has 13 residues. Trimming stripped 0 bases from V and 4 bases from J, with 6 bases between. CDR3 DNA: TGTGCCAGCTCACCACCTGGAGGCTATGGCTACACCTTC. Residues: CASSPPGGYGYTF. Filled out from reference TRBV18 and TRBJ1-2, the complete variable domain reads NAGVMQNPRHLVRRRGQEARLRCSPMKGHSHVYWYRQLPEEGLKFMVYLQKENIIDESGMPKERFSAEFPKEGPSILRIQQVVRGDSAAYFCASSPPGGYGYTFGSGTRLTVV.